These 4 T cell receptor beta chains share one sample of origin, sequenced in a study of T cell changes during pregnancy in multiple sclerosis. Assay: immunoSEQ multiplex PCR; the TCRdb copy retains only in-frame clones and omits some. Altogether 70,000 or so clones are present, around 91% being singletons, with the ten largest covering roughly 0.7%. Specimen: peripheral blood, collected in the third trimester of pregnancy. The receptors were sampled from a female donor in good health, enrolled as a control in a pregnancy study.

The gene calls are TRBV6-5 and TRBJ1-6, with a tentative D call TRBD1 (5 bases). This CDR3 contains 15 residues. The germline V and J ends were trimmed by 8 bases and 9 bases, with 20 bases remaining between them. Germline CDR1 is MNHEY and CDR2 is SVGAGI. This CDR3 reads CASRRESAGGSPLHF. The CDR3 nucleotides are TGTGCCAGCCGCAGGGAATCAGCCGGTGGTTCACCCCTCCACTTT.

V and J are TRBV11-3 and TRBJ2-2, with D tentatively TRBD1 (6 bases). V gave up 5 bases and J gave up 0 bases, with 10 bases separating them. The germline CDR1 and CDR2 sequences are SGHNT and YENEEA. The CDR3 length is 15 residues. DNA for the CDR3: TGTGCCAGCAGCGCCAGGGGCCCGAACACCGGGGAGCTGTTTTTT. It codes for CASSARGPNTGELFF.

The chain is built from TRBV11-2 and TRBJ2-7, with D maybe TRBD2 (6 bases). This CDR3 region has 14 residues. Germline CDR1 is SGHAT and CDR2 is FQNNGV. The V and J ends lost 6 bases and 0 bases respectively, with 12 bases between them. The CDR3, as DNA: TGTGCCAGCAGATCTGGCGGGAACTCCTACGAGCAGTACTTC. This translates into CASRSGGNSYEQYF.

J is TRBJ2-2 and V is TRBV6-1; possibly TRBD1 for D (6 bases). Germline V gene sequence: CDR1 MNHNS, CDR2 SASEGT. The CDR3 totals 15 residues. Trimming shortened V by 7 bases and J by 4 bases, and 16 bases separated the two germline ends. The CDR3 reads CASTPKGGFTGELFF. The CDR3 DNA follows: TGTGCCAGCACCCCAAAAGGGGGATTCACCGGGGAGCTGTTTTTT.